These T cell receptor beta chains were read from a single sample in a study of identical twins. MiXCR, applied by TCRdb to the 5' RACE reads, yields one record per CDR3 protein. Of about 250,000 distinct CDR3 sequences listed, about 14% are singletons. The sequenced sample consisted of memory (CD45RO+) T cells sorted from blood. Receptor source: a woman aged 18-35 years in good health. CDR3s include the opening cysteine and the closing phenylalanine or tryptophan. Some rows have no size entry. The others give once, few or many, or a class for an expanded clone.

cdr3_aa	clone_size	v_call
CSASRGVQVNEQFF	few	TRBV20-1
CSALRGDRGLPEADTEAFF	.	TRBV29-1
CASSGTGTQYF	.	TRBV27
CASSRQDPSYNEQFF	.	TRBV7-9
CASSLRGGDPQHF	few	TRBV12-3/TRBV12-4
CASSPGGGWSEKLFF	few	TRBV7-9
CSARDPAGYIQYF	.	TRBV20-1
CASTYSGGGLETQYF	.	TRBV7-7
CASSRDPLQETQYF	.	TRBV14
CASRLGQNSPLHF	.	TRBV28
CSAVLAGAVGEQYF	.	TRBV20-1
CSVASGGQDTQYF	many	TRBV29-1
CASSDSQPYNEQFF	.	TRBV6-1
CATSDSSRVATGELFF	few	TRBV24-1
CASSPTGRGYTF	many	TRBV12-3/TRBV12-4
CASSSQKLAGSRDTQYF	.	TRBV12-3/TRBV12-4
CSVISGWNNEQFF	many	TRBV29-1